These 29 T cell receptor beta chains came from one sample sequenced in a study of response to subunit inactivated influenza vaccine. TCRdb reprocessed the RT-PCR reads via MiXCR and lists one record per CDR3 protein. Of under 200,000 distinct CDR3 sequences in the sample, about 11% were seen once. Material: CD8+ T cells sorted from PBMCs, obtained about 24 months after vaccination. Receptors were obtained from a man aged 45 to 75 who received an inactivated influenza vaccine.

The V gene is TRBV6-2 or TRBV6-3, the J gene TRBJ2-1; D is possibly TRBD1 (5 bases). Germline assignment: CDR1 MNHEY and CDR2 SVGEGT. This CDR3 contains 16 residues. With 2 bases removed from V and 7 bases from J, the gap between germline ends came to 18 bases. Here the CDR3 reads CASSYPPQGLGNEQFF. CDR3 DNA sequence: TGTGCCAGCAGTTACCCCCCGCAGGGTCTAGGTAATGAGCAGTTCTTC.

This clonotype was observed many times. The CDR3 spells CASSLGWGVDEQFF. CDR3 DNA sequence: TGTGCCAGCAGCTTAGGATGGGGGGTCGATGAGCAGTTCTTC. The chain couples TRBV11-2 to TRBJ2-1, with a possible D match to TRBD2 (6 bases). Germline CDR1 SGHAT, CDR2 FQNNGV. Trimming cost V 1 base and J 8 bases, with 12 bases left between them. This CDR3 region has 14 residues.

The chain uses TRBV12-3 or TRBV12-4 and TRBJ2-7; D is perhaps TRBD2 (5 bases). The CDR3 sequence is 16 residues long. Trimming removed 6 bases at V and 0 bases at J, with 18 bases between. The CDR3 DNA is TGTGCCAGCAGCCGTAGAGACGGGGAGAGCTCCTACGAGCAGTACTTC. Its protein product is CASSRRDGESSYEQYF.

This clonotype was recorded a few times. This chain links TRBV20-1 with TRBJ2-3; 14 bases match TRBD2. Germline CDR1 reads DFQATT; CDR2 reads SNEGSKA (reference sequence). The CDR3 runs to 15 residues. J was trimmed by 4 bases and V by 8 bases; bases with no gene match: 8. CDR3 loop: CSLRTSGGPADTQYF. The CDR3 DNA follows: TGCAGTCTTAGGACTAGCGGGGGGCCGGCAGATACGCAGTATTTT.

The chain is built from TRBV28 and TRBJ2-5, with 10 positions matching TRBD2. The length of the CDR3 is 19 residues. In germline, CDR1 is MDHEN, CDR2 SYDVKM. V was clipped by 5 bases and J by 5 bases; unmatched bases: 20. DNA of the CDR3: TGTGCCAGCAGTGAGTACTCCGGGACTAGCGACCTGGCAGGGGAGACCCAGTACTTC. This sequence encodes CASSEYSGTSDLAGETQYF. Filled out from reference TRBV28 and TRBJ2-5, the complete variable domain reads DVKVTQSSRYLVKRTGEKVFLECVQDMDHENMFWYRQDPGLGLRLIYFSYDVKMKEKGDIPEGYSVSREKKERFSLILESASTNQTSMYLCASSEYSGTSDLAGETQYFGPGTRLLVL.

This chain joins TRBV20-1 and TRBJ1-5; D might be TRBD1 (5 bases). The V end lost 1 base, the J end lost 2 bases, and 9 bases lay between the germline ends. Germline V lookup: CDR1 DFQATT, CDR2 SNEGSKA (reference sequence). The CDR3 sequence is 14 residues long. This CDR3 reads CSARAGTGNQPQHF. Here the CDR3 DNA reads TGCAGTGCTAGAGCAGGGACGGGCAATCAGCCCCAGCATTTT.

This clonotype was counted only a few times. The gene calls are TRBV24-1 and TRBJ1-2; D perhaps matches TRBD1 (5 bases). Between the trimmed V and J ends, which lost 5 bases and 6 bases, there was a span of 9 bases. The germline V gene has CDR1 KGHDR and CDR2 SFDVKD. This CDR3 is built from 12 residues. The CDR3 bases are TGTGCCACCAGTGGGGGCGCGGATGGCTACACCTTC. This translates into CATSGGADGYTF.

This clonotype was recorded at least ten times. The rearrangement joins TRBV12-3 or TRBV12-4 to TRBJ2-1, with a possible D match to TRBD2 (6 bases). Trimming removed 5 bases at V and 7 bases at J, with 21 bases between. This CDR3 has 16 amino acids. The CDR3 loop reads CASSPRLGEARNEQFF. The CDR3 region has the DNA TGTGCCAGCAGTCCCCGACTAGGCGAGGCGCGAAATGAGCAGTTCTTC.

There are a few counts of this clonotype. The V call is TRBV28, the J call TRBJ2-7, with TRBD2 matching 7 bases. Trimming took 2 bases from V and 4 from J; bases not matched to a gene: 5. The CDR3 loop spans 14 amino acids. Per germline, CDR1 MDHEN and CDR2 SYDVKM. The CDR3 loop reads CASSLPAGMYEQYF. CDR3 DNA: TGTGCCAGCAGTTTACCAGCGGGGATGTACGAGCAGTACTTC.

This clonotype appeared a few times. V and J are TRBV4-2 and TRBJ2-3; either TRBD1 or TRBD2 may fit D (7 bases each). The V end lost 6 bases, the J end lost 2 bases, and 21 bases lay between the germline ends. CDR1 and CDR2 from the germline V gene are LGHNA and YNFKEQ. The CDR3 sequence is 17 residues long. The CDR3 bases are TGTGCCAGCAGTCTGGGAGGGGGCTCGGTTACCACAGATACGCAGTATTTT. Its translation is CASSLGGGSVTTDTQYF.

In this sample, this clonotype turned up a few times. CDR3: CASSHGQGVATEAFF. DNA for the CDR3: TGTGCCAGCAGCCACGGACAGGGCGTAGCCACTGAAGCTTTCTTT. This chain connects TRBV4-2 to TRBJ1-1; TRBD1 matches at 8 bases. Germline V gene sequence: CDR1 LGHNA, CDR2 YNFKEQ. The trim removed 3 bases at V and 4 bases at J, leaving 7 bases unmatched. This CDR3 spans 15 amino acids.

The chain joins TRBV27 to TRBJ2-2; D may match TRBD1 or TRBD2 (5 bases each). This CDR3 spans 16 amino acids. The V gene lost 3 bases and the J gene lost 6 bases, with 17 bases spanning the gap. From germline, CDR1 is MNHEY and CDR2 SMNVEV (reference sequence). The DNA for the CDR3 is TGTGCCAGCAGTTTCCCCATTGGTCGGGGCCCCGGGGAGCTGTTTTTT. This translates into CASSFPIGRGPGELFF.

The chain carries TRBV6-5 and TRBJ2-5; tentatively, D is TRBD2 (6 bases). Germline-derived CDR1 and CDR2 are MNHEY and SVGAGI. Between the trimmed V and J ends, which lost 3 bases and 5 bases, there was a span of 16 bases. CDR3 length: 15 amino acids. For the CDR3, the DNA is TGTGCCAGCAGTTATTGGAGGGAGGCAGGCGAGACCCAGTACTTC. It translates to CASSYWREAGETQYF.

For the CDR3, the DNA is TGTGCCATCAAGGGTGACAGGGGTAAGGAGAACACTGAAGCTTTCTTT. Translated, it gives CAIKGDRGKENTEAFF. The rearrangement joins TRBV10-3 to TRBJ1-1, with TRBD1 matching over 8 bases. The germline gives CDR1 ENHRY, CDR2 SYGVKD. V dropped 7 bases and J dropped 1; count of bases not matched to a gene: 11. There are 16 residues in the CDR3.

The V call is TRBV29-1, the J call TRBJ2-5; no firm D call. This CDR3 comprises 12 residues. V was pared by 3 bases and J by 2 bases, with 7 bases between. Germline V gives CDR1 SQVTM, CDR2 ANQGSEA. CDR3 bases: TGCAGCGTTGAGGACCAGCAAGAGACCCAGTACTTC. Protein: CSVEDQQETQYF.

This clonotype appeared many times. The chain joins TRBV10-3 to TRBJ2-2; D remains ambiguous. The V gene's germline CDR1 is ENHRY and CDR2 SYGVKD. The ends were cut back, 0 bases at V and 1 base at J, with 6 bases in the middle. The CDR3 consists of 15 residues. Written as DNA, the CDR3 is TGTGCCATCAGTGAGTCGAACGAGAACACCGGGGAGCTGTTTTTT. This sequence encodes CAISESNENTGELFF.

The chain carries TRBV6-5 and TRBJ1-2; tentative D call: TRBD1 (5 bases). This CDR3 comprises 14 residues. The V end lost 0 bases, the J end lost 1 base, and 6 bases lay between the germline ends. Germline CDR1 and CDR2: MNHEY and SVGAGI. CDR3 DNA sequence: TGTGCCAGCAGTTACTCCGGGGGTAACTATGGCTACACCTTC. Translated, it gives CASSYSGGNYGYTF.

The chain is built from TRBV12-3 or TRBV12-4 and TRBJ2-2; D call uncertain. V lost 6 bases and J 0 bases, leaving 11 bases between the germline ends. The length of the CDR3 is 15 residues. The CDR3 here is CASSTDLANTGELFF. The CDR3 DNA reads TGTGCCAGCAGCACGGACCTCGCGAACACCGGGGAGCTGTTTTTT.

In this sample, this clonotype turned up a few times. This chain joins TRBV6-1 and TRBJ1-5; perhaps TRBD1 as D (6 bases). Trimming stripped 6 bases from V and 0 bases from J, with 9 bases between. CDR1 is MNHNS, CDR2 SASEGT, per germline. The CDR3 runs 14 residues. CDR3 region: CASSGTFSNQPQHF. DNA for the CDR3: TGTGCCAGCAGCGGGACATTTAGCAATCAGCCCCAGCATTTT.

This clonotype appeared a few times. The CDR3: CATRPPTSGSFGEQFF. The CDR3 DNA follows: TGTGCCACCAGACCTCCGACTAGCGGGAGTTTTGGTGAGCAGTTCTTC. The V call is TRBV15, the J call TRBJ2-1; 12 nucleotides line up with TRBD2. In germline, CDR1 is LNHNV, CDR2 YYDKDF (reference sequence). Germline trimming cut 6 bases from V and 9 bases from J; bases unmatched to any gene: 12. The CDR3 length is 16 residues.

At least ten counts were recorded for this clonotype. The rearrangement links TRBV6-1 to TRBJ2-3; D gene unclear. This CDR3 spans 15 amino acids. V was shortened by 2 bases and J by 4 bases, with 13 bases between the two germline ends. Germline V gives CDR1 MNHNS, CDR2 SASEGT. In DNA form, the CDR3 reads TGTGCCAGCAGTGAATATGCCGGGTCTCCAGATACGCAGTATTTT. Its protein is CASSEYAGSPDTQYF.

This clonotype was observed a handful of times. This chain joins TRBV20-1 and TRBJ2-1, with unresolved D. Between the trimmed V and J ends, which lost 4 bases and 10 bases, there was a span of 11 bases. The length of the CDR3 is 11 residues. Germline CDR1 DFQATT, CDR2 SNEGSKA (reference sequence). CDR3 region: CSAIRFGEQFF. The CDR3, as DNA: TGCAGTGCTATTCGGTTTGGAGAGCAGTTCTTC.

The gene calls are TRBV4-3 and TRBJ2-3, with TRBD2 matching 9 bases. This CDR3 comprises 16 residues. Trimming at V came to 1 base and at J to 10 bases, leaving 12 bases not matched to a gene. Germline V gene lookup returns CDR1 LGHNA and CDR2 YSLEER. CDR3: CASSQVIGGRGRAQYF. As DNA, the CDR3 is TGCGCCAGCAGCCAAGTGATTGGCGGGAGGGGAAGGGCGCAGTATTTT.

This clonotype was detected only a few times. The rearrangement links TRBV28 to TRBJ2-1; D remains unclear. This CDR3 has 13 amino acids. Germline-derived CDR1 and CDR2 are MDHEN and SYDVKM. The V end lost 7 bases, the J end lost 0 bases, and 7 bases lay between the germline ends. The chain's CDR3 is CASIVSSYNEQFF. CDR3 DNA sequence: TGTGCCAGCATCGTTAGCTCCTACAATGAGCAGTTCTTC.

This chain links TRBV6-4 with TRBJ2-1; perhaps TRBD2 as D (5 bases). The CDR3 spans 14 residues. In germline, CDR1 is MRHNA, CDR2 SNTAGT. The V end was cut by 0 bases, the J end by 6 bases, with 9 bases between. The CDR3 reads CASSDSAGFNEQFF. In nucleotides, the CDR3 is TGTGCCAGCAGTGACTCTGCGGGTTTCAATGAGCAGTTCTTC.

A few counts support this clonotype. V and J are TRBV25-1 and TRBJ2-7; 10 bases are a match to TRBD2. Germline assignment: CDR1 MGHDK and CDR2 SYGVNS. The CDR3 consists of 14 residues. V lost 3 bases to trimming and J lost 7 bases; unmatched junction nucleotides: 6. The CDR3 coding sequence is TGTGCCAGCAGTGAGCTAGCGGGAGTCGCTGAGCAGTACTTC. Translating gives CASSELAGVAEQYF.

This clonotype was counted only a few times. This chain connects TRBV20-1 to TRBJ2-7; possibly TRBD2 for D (7 bases). Looked up from germline, CDR1 is DFQATT and CDR2 is SNEGSKA (reference sequence). CDR3 length: 14 amino acids. The V and J ends lost 6 bases and 0 bases respectively, with 15 bases between them. The CDR3: CSASGGGPSYEQYF. The CDR3 DNA sequence: TGCAGTGCGTCTGGCGGGGGCCCCTCCTACGAGCAGTACTTC.

This clonotype was counted ten times or more. The chain combines TRBV3-1 with TRBJ2-7; D might be TRBD1 (5 bases). Germline V lookup: CDR1 LGHDT, CDR2 YNNKEL (reference sequence). The V and J ends lost 3 bases and 0 bases respectively, with 6 bases between them. This CDR3 comprises 13 residues. CDR3 sequence reads: CASSQTVSYEQYF. The CDR3 region has the DNA TGTGCCAGCAGCCAGACAGTCTCCTACGAGCAGTACTTC.

This clonotype was recorded at least ten times. J is TRBJ2-1 and V is TRBV7-9, with D tentatively TRBD2 (6 bases). The germline CDR1 and CDR2 sequences are SEHNR and FQNEAQ (reference sequence). V was shortened by 5 bases and J by 10 bases, with 18 bases between the two germline ends. This CDR3 is built from 14 residues. The CDR3 reads CASSHGRDFGEQFF. In nucleotides, the CDR3 is TGTGCCAGCAGCCACGGGCGGGACTTCGGAGAGCAGTTCTTC.